The 15 T cell receptor beta chains given below trace back to one sample, sequenced in a study of regulatory T cells in long-lasting Graves disease. Described time point: newly diagnosed GD, antithyroid drugs for less than 3 months. Extracted RNA from PBMCs served as the source of the TCR library. HTBI primers from iRepertoire and Arm-PCR of CDR3 regions yielded the TCR beta libraries. In TCRdb, the multiplex PCR reads were re-called with MiXCR into one record per CDR3 protein. This table holds fewer than 650,000 distinct CDR3 sequences, 15% to 20% found once. The same data also contributed to another study, on T cells in Graves' hyperthyroidism and ophthalmopathy.

The specimen was peripheral blood mononuclear cells (PBMCs), collected at new diagnosis, from a patient treated with antithyroid drugs. The receptors were sampled from a woman in her 30s with Graves disease.

This clonotype showed up just a few times. The chain couples TRBV9 to TRBJ1-4, with D possibly being TRBD1 (5 bases). V dropped 2 bases and J dropped 10 bases, with 15 bases sitting between them. CDR1 SGDLS and CDR2 YYNGEE come from the germline V gene. This CDR3 comprises 14 residues. CDR3 nucleotides: TGTGCCAGCAGCGTCGGGGGTATCGGTGGAAAACTGTTTTTT. The encoded protein is CASSVGGIGGKLFF.

The sample holds a few counts of this clonotype. The chain recombines TRBV27 with TRBJ2-1; TRBD2 agrees at 11 bases. CDR1 and CDR2 from the germline V gene are MNHEY and SMNVEV (reference sequence). V dropped 3 bases and J dropped 10; count of bases not matched to a gene: 11. This CDR3 contains 16 residues. CDR3 coding DNA: TGTGCCAGCAGTTTCGGTGGGGCTAGCGGGAGGCGCGAGCAGTTCTTC. This translates into CASSFGGASGRREQFF.

DNA for the CDR3: TGCGCCAGCAGCACATTAGCGGGAGTGGACACAGATACGCAGTATTTT. It is translated as CASSTLAGVDTDTQYF. This chain links TRBV5-1 with TRBJ2-3, with TRBD2 matching over 9 bases. With V trimmed by 4 bases and J by 2 bases, 8 bases remained unmatched. The CDR3 length is 16 residues. CDR1 and CDR2 from the germline V gene are SGHRS and YFSETQ.

The CDR3 nucleotides read TGTGCCAGCAGAACCACCGGGACAGCGAACACCGGGGAGCTGTTTTTT. It encodes CASRTTGTANTGELFF. The chain is built from TRBV7-9 and TRBJ2-2, with 7 bases identical to TRBD1. Germline V gives CDR1 SEHNR, CDR2 FQNEAQ (reference sequence). The CDR3 sequence is 16 residues long. Trimming at V came to 6 bases and at J to 0 bases, leaving 7 bases not matched to a gene.

At least ten counts were recorded for this clonotype. CDR3 coding DNA: TGTGCCAGTTTCCAGGCAGGCATGGGAGAGACCCAGTACTTC. It yields the protein CASFQAGMGETQYF. The chain employs TRBV28 and TRBJ2-5; D call uncertain. This CDR3 region has 14 residues. CDR1 MDHEN and CDR2 SYDVKM come from the germline V gene. Between the trimmed V and J ends, which lost 9 bases and 4 bases, there was a span of 18 bases.

This sequence joins TRBV29-1 and TRBJ2-6; TRBD1 might be the D (6 bases). V shed 7 bases and J shed 2 bases, with 18 bases lying between them. Germline V gives CDR1 SQVTM, CDR2 ANQGSEA. This CDR3 has 16 amino acids. The CDR3 sequence: CSGLTGLNTGANVLTF. The CDR3, as DNA: TGCAGCGGGCTCACAGGGTTAAACACTGGGGCCAACGTCCTGACTTTC.

This clonotype was seen ten or more times. In DNA form, the CDR3 reads TGCAGTGCTAGAGATTACGGGGTTGCTGGCTACACCTTC. Protein sequence: CSARDYGVAGYTF. The chain employs TRBV20-1 and TRBJ1-2; D gene ambiguous. Looked up from germline, CDR1 is DFQATT and CDR2 is SNEGSKA (reference sequence). CDR3 length equals 13 residues. The V gene lost 0 bases and the J gene lost 7 bases, with 12 bases spanning the gap.

The chain links TRBV15 to TRBJ2-1; D is uncertain. Trimming left V 3 bases short and J 8 bases short, with 14 bases between. Germline loops: CDR1 LNHNV, CDR2 YYDKDF (reference sequence). The CDR3 length is 14 residues. The CDR3 sequence is CATSRAGLLDEQFF. The CDR3 nucleotides are TGTGCCACCAGCAGGGCAGGTCTCCTGGATGAGCAGTTCTTC.

This clonotype has only a few counts. V and J are TRBV20-1 and TRBJ2-7; 8 bases align to TRBD1. Losses at the gene ends were 6 bases for V and 5 bases for J; bases not matched to a gene: 15. Germline-derived CDR1 and CDR2 are DFQATT and SNEGSKA (reference sequence). This CDR3 has 15 amino acids. CDR3: CSAQATRQGSDEQYF. The CDR3 DNA follows: TGCAGTGCCCAGGCGACCCGACAGGGGTCCGACGAGCAGTACTTC.

The table lists this clonotype with many counts. The chain carries TRBV20-1 and TRBJ2-7; 7 bases are a match to TRBD1. The CDR3 loop spans 13 amino acids. Germline V gives CDR1 DFQATT, CDR2 SNEGSKA (reference sequence). J was trimmed by 3 bases and V by 2 bases; bases with no gene match: 4. CDR3 in amino acids: CSARSRDSYEQYF. The CDR3 DNA reads as TGCAGTGCTAGATCCCGGGACAGCTACGAGCAGTACTTC.

J is TRBJ1-1 and V is TRBV30; perhaps TRBD1 as D (6 bases). V was pared by 5 bases and J by 4 bases, with 11 bases between. This CDR3 has 12 residues. Germline CDR1 reads GTSNPN; CDR2 reads SVGIG (reference sequence). In nucleotides, the CDR3 is TGTGCCTGGTGGAGGGACATCACTGAAGCTTTCTTT. Its protein product is CAWWRDITEAFF.

The chain combines TRBV11-2 with TRBJ1-2; D is possibly TRBD1 (5 bases). Trimming removed 5 bases at V and 2 bases at J, with 15 bases between. There are 15 residues in the CDR3. Germline-derived CDR1 and CDR2 are SGHAT and FQNNGV. CDR3 region: CASSLGAGRNYGYTF. As DNA, the CDR3 is TGTGCCAGCAGCCTGGGAGCAGGGAGAAACTATGGCTACACCTTC.

This clonotype showed up many times. The V gene is TRBV28, the J gene TRBJ1-1, with D uncertain. The CDR3 is 13 residues long. Germline V CDR1 and CDR2: MDHEN, SYDVKM. Trimming left V 6 bases short and J 4 bases short, with 12 bases between. CDR3 nucleotide sequence: TGTGCCAGCAGGATAGCTGGGTCCACTGAAGCTTTCTTT. Its translation: CASRIAGSTEAFF.

This clonotype came up a few times. J is TRBJ2-4 and V is TRBV19; TRBD2 aligns across 8 bases. Germline CDR1 reads LNHDA; CDR2 reads SQIVND (reference sequence). With V trimmed by 5 bases and J by 8 bases, 5 bases remained unmatched. The CDR3 has 13 amino acids. The CDR3 spells CASSWAGGDIQYF. CDR3 sequence (DNA): TGTGCCAGTAGTTGGGCGGGGGGAGACATTCAGTACTTC.

In this sample, this clonotype turned up a few times. The CDR3 DNA reads as TGTGCCAGCAGCCTGTGGGCCGCCCCGGGCGAGCAGTACTTC. Its protein is CASSLWAAPGEQYF. The J gene is TRBJ2-7, the V gene TRBV3-1, with unresolved D. This CDR3 region has 14 residues. V lost 4 bases, J lost 6 bases, and 16 bases lay in between. Germline lookup yields CDR1 LGHDT and CDR2 YNNKEL (reference sequence).